The T cell receptor beta chain under discussion was sequenced for a study of naive and memory T cell subsets. The study, taken as a whole, reports: Especially in CD8 cells, naive repertoires contained a few larger clonotypes, possibly CD45RA-re-expressing memory cells.

The beta constant-region primer was an equimolar mix of two oligonucleotides covering TRBC1 and TRBC2. Four rounds of PCR amplified the ligated cDNA using nested alpha and beta constant-region primers plus SP2. One entry per CDR3 protein, called by TCRdb with MiXCR from the UMI-ligation and nested PCR reads. The sample carries roughly 150,000 distinct CDR3 sequences, approximately 21% recorded once. Note on this clonotype: Its antigen is still unknown.

Looked up from germline, CDR1 is SGHAT and CDR2 is FQDESV (reference sequence). The CDR3 runs 12 residues. V was cut by 5 bases and J by 3 bases, with 8 bases left in between. V and J are TRBV11-1 and TRBJ2-7, with D unclear. Sequences were obtained from naive CD8+ T cells from blood. The receptor was isolated from a human donor in good health. The CDR3 DNA follows: TGTGCCAGCAGCAACTTCTTCTACGAGCAGTACTTC. Its translation: CASSNFFYEQYF.